This T cell receptor beta chain was profiled in a study of T cell responses to AZD1222 COVID-19 vaccine. Produced via immunoSEQ multiplex PCR; TCRdb's table is partial and in-frame only. This table has about 150,000 clones, about 85% appearing once. The sequence came from an adult in good health. The sequences come from peripheral blood, collected on day 0 of AZD1222 vaccination.

CDR3 amino acids: CASSMAGGTTDTQYF. CDR3 nucleotides: TGCGCCAGCTCCATGGCGGGCGGTACCACAGATACGCAGTATTTT. V gene TRBV5-1 combines with J gene TRBJ2-3; D is possibly TRBD2 (5 bases). Deletions cut 7 bases from V and 2 bases from J, with 17 bases between. The CDR3 length is 15 residues. CDR1 and CDR2 (germline): SGHRS, YFSETQ.